A selection of T cell receptor beta chains follows, all from one sample in a study of sequential checkpoint blockade in melanoma. Clones were read by immunoSEQ multiplex PCR, and TCRdb kept only the in-frame ones, dropping some. The sample holds fewer than 4,500 clones, around 60% seen once. The material was CD8+ T cells sorted from blood (inferred from file names), obtained from a patient given nivolumab and ipilimumab in sequence. Receptors were obtained from a human donor with melanoma. CDR3s include the opening cysteine and the closing phenylalanine or tryptophan. The D gene is left open where the match is weak. The size field is filled for only some rows; it gives once, few, many or a size class.

>NA|TRBV27|TRBJ2-7|NA
CASSPSLNYEQYF
TGTGCCAGCAGTCCCTCTTTAAACTACGAGCAGTACTTC
>NA|TRBV25-1|TRBJ2-2|NA
CAAGGIGELFF
TGTGCCGCAGGGGGGATCGGGGAGCTGTTTTTT
>TRBD2|TRBV7-9|TRBJ2-1|NA
CASSPRGGREYNEQFF
TGTGCCAGCAGCCCCCGTGGAGGGAGGGAATACAATGAGCAGTTCTTC
>TRBD1|TRBV10-1|TRBJ2-7|NA
CASGLPDRGQNEQYF
TGCGCCAGCGGCCTCCCGGACAGGGGGCAAAACGAGCAGTACTTC
>NA|TRBV11-2|TRBJ2-7|NA
CASSPEGGDYTYEQYF
TGTGCCAGCAGCCCAGAGGGGGGGGATTACACCTACGAGCAGTACTTC
>TRBD1|TRBV5-1|TRBJ1-1|once
CASSLGQGMNTEAFF
TGCGCCAGCAGCTTGGGACAGGGGATGAACACTGAAGCTTTCTTT
>TRBD2|TRBV7-2|TRBJ2-7|NA
CASSAGLADYEQYF
TGTGCCAGCAGCGCGGGACTAGCGGACTACGAGCAGTACTTC
>NA|TRBV7-2|TRBJ2-7|NA
CASSLGAYEQYF
TGTGCCAGCAGCTTGGGAGCCTACGAGCAGTACTTC
>NA|TRBV4-1|TRBJ1-2|NA
CASSQTLTGLYGYTF
TGCGCCAGCAGCCAAACGCTAACAGGGCTCTATGGCTACACCTTC
>NA|TRBV7-3|TRBJ1-3|once
CASSGPGTLNPSASGNTIYF
TGTGCCAGCAGCGGACCCGGGACTTTGAACCCTTCTGCCTCTGGAAACACCATATATTTT
>TRBD1|TRBV4-3|TRBJ2-7|NA
CASSYGQGNEQYF
TGCGCCAGCAGCTACGGACAGGGAAACGAGCAGTACTTC
>TRBD1|TRBV14|TRBJ1-2|NA
CASSAHAGTGYGYTF
TGTGCCAGCAGCGCGCACGCCGGGACAGGCTATGGCTACACCTTC
>NA|TRBV7-9|TRBJ1-1|few
CASTLVSEAFF
TGTGCCAGCACCCTCGTGAGCGAAGCTTTCTTT
>NA|TRBV29-1|TRBJ2-6|once
CSVEGARNSGANVLTF
TGCAGCGTTGAAGGGGCCCGGAACTCTGGGGCCAACGTCCTGACTTTC
>TRBD1|TRBV6-1|TRBJ2-2|NA
CASSKTGANTGELFF
TGTGCCAGCAGTAAGACAGGGGCGAACACCGGGGAGCTGTTTTTT
>NA|TRBV10-3|TRBJ1-2|NA
CAILELPYGYTF
TGTGCCATCCTAGAACTGCCCTATGGCTACACCTTC
>TRBD1|TRBV10-2|TRBJ2-7|few
CASSESRDRTSSYEQYF
TGCGCCAGCAGTGAGTCGAGGGACAGGACGAGCTCCTACGAGCAGTACTTC
>NA|TRBV29-1|TRBJ1-1|NA
CSVDRGTEAFF
TGCAGCGTTGACAGAGGCACTGAAGCTTTCTTT
>NA|TRBV6-5|TRBJ1-5|NA
CASSAGGFSNQPQHF
TGTGCCAGCAGTGCGGGAGGTTTTAGCAATCAGCCCCAGCATTTT
>TRBD2|TRBV13|TRBJ2-3|NA
CASSVTSGDTDTQYF
TGTGCCAGCAGCGTGACTAGCGGGGACACAGATACGCAGTATTTT
>TRBD2|TRBV19|TRBJ2-7|NA
CASSLRLAGTYEQYF
TGTGCCAGTAGTCTAAGACTAGCGGGCACCTACGAGCAGTACTTC
>NA|TRBV4-3|TRBJ2-7|few
CASSYSWTGERYEQYF
TGCGCCAGCAGCTACTCCTGGACCGGGGAGAGGTACGAGCAGTACTTC
>NA|TRBV6-7|TRBJ1-2|NA
CASDHGRDYGYTF
TGTGCCAGCGACCACGGGAGGGACTATGGCTACACCTTC
>NA|TRBV2|TRBJ1-1|NA
CASSEIWGGRMNTEAFF
TGTGCCAGCAGTGAAATTTGGGGGGGTCGAATGAACACTGAAGCTTTCTTT
>NA|TRBV7-9|TRBJ1-6|NA
CASKTLESPLHF
TGTGCCAGCAAAACGCTAGAGTCACCCCTCCACTTT
>NA|TRBV18|TRBJ2-2|NA
CASSPQDDGTGELFF
TGTGCCAGCTCACCGCAGGATGACGGTACCGGGGAGCTGTTTTTT
>NA|TRBV11-1|TRBJ2-1|NA
CASSGAGADEQFF
TGTGCCAGCAGCGGGGCGGGGGCAGATGAGCAGTTCTTC
>NA|TRBV7-9|TRBJ1-1|few
CASSLGGVNTEAFF
TGTGCCAGCAGCTTGGGAGGAGTGAACACTGAAGCTTTCTTT
>NA|TRBV18|TRBJ1-1|once
CASSTSGNHRYNTEAFF
TGTGCCAGCTCAACGTCCGGGAACCATCGATATAACACTGAAGCTTTCTTT
>TRBD2|TRBV6-5|TRBJ2-7|NA
CASRVLGLAYEQYF
TGTGCCAGCAGAGTATTAGGACTAGCCTACGAGCAGTACTTC
>NA|TRBV5-1|TRBJ2-7|NA
CASSSDNFDSYEQYF
TGCGCCAGCAGCTCCGACAACTTCGACTCCTACGAGCAGTACTTC
>NA|TRBV7-2|TRBJ1-2|NA
CASSLPGYGYTF
TGTGCCAGCAGCTTACCGGGCTATGGCTACACCTTC
>NA|TRBV5-4|TRBJ1-6|NA
CASNKGPNSPLHF
TGTGCCAGCAATAAGGGGCCCAATTCACCCCTCCACTTT
>TRBD2|TRBV2|TRBJ2-1|few
CASMSLAGGPFDEQFF
TGTGCCAGCATGTCTCTAGCGGGAGGGCCCTTTGATGAGCAGTTCTTC
>NA|TRBV7-6|TRBJ2-7|NA
CASSLESEGGHEQYF
TGTGCCAGCAGCTTAGAGAGCGAAGGAGGTCACGAGCAGTACTTC
>TRBD1|TRBV7-9|TRBJ2-7|NA
CASSLEGADPTLGEQYF
TGTGCCAGCAGCTTAGAGGGGGCAGATCCTACGTTGGGGGAGCAGTACTTC
>NA|TRBV2|TRBJ2-7|few
CASSPTGYSYEQYF
TGTGCCAGCAGCCCAACAGGGTACTCCTACGAGCAGTACTTC
>TRBD1|TRBV5-4|TRBJ2-7|NA
CASSSPGTGDHEQYF
TGTGCCAGCAGCTCCCCCGGGACAGGGGACCACGAGCAGTACTTC
>NA|TRBV10-2|TRBJ2-1|NA
CASGHLSSYNEQFF
TGCGCCAGCGGACACTTGAGCTCCTACAATGAGCAGTTCTTC
>TRBD2|TRBV27|TRBJ2-7|NA
CASSPSGSYEQYF
TGTGCCAGCAGTCCTAGCGGGTCCTACGAGCAGTACTTC
>TRBD2|TRBV13|TRBJ2-2|once
CASTHGRANTGELFF
TGTGCCAGCACTCATGGGAGGGCGAACACCGGGGAGCTGTTTTTT
>TRBD1|TRBV19|TRBJ1-1|NA
CASSMGQGNTEAFF
TGTGCCAGTAGTATGGGACAGGGGAACACTGAAGCTTTCTTT
>NA|TRBV27|TRBJ1-2|few
CASSLGPNYGYTF
TGTGCCAGCAGTTTAGGCCCTAACTATGGCTACACCTTC
>TRBD1|TRBV4-3|TRBJ1-1|few
CASSRKRGGPTGGKAFF
TGCGCCAGCAGCCGCAAAAGGGGGGGTCCGACAGGGGGAAAAGCTTTCTTT
>TRBD1|TRBV9|TRBJ2-7|NA
CASSPGTGWAHEQYF
TGTGCCAGCAGCCCCGGGACAGGGTGGGCGCACGAGCAGTACTTC
>TRBD1|TRBV7-3|TRBJ2-7|NA
CASSPGQGAYEQYF
TGTGCCAGCAGCCCGGGACAGGGGGCGTACGAGCAGTACTTC
>TRBD2|TRBV2|TRBJ2-1|NA
CASKEGLAGGSYNEQFF
TGTGCCAGCAAAGAAGGACTAGCGGGAGGATCTTACAATGAGCAGTTCTTC
>TRBD2|TRBV7-2|TRBJ2-7|NA
CASSPLGSSGGYEQYF
TGTGCCAGCAGCCCCCTGGGGTCTAGCGGGGGGTACGAGCAGTACTTC